This entry features one T cell receptor (beta chain) sequence. This entry belongs to a study of T cell changes during pregnancy in multiple sclerosis. Produced via immunoSEQ multiplex PCR; TCRdb's table is partial and in-frame only. This repertoire shows about 77,000 clones, around 89% found once; its top ten account for around 2%. The V and J ends lost 3 bases and 7 bases respectively, with 12 bases between them. Germline CDR1 is SGHTA and CDR2 is FQGNSA. CDR3 length equals 13 residues. The V gene is TRBV7-2, the J gene TRBJ1-1; D is undetermined. The sequence was collected from a female donor with multiple sclerosis, enrolled in a pregnancy study. The starting material was peripheral blood, obtained before pregnancy. The CDR3 nucleotides read TGTGCCAGCAGCTTTTCAACTCAGGTTGAAGCTTTCTTT. Amino acids: CASSFSTQVEAFF. The entire variable domain, with the rest obtained from reference TRBV7-2 and TRBJ1-1, is as follows: GAGVSQSPSNKVTEKGKDVELRCDPISGHTALYWYRQSLGQGLEFLIYFQGNSAPDKSGLPSDRFSAERTGGSVSTLTIQRTQQEDSAVYLCASSFSTQVEAFFGQGTRLTVV.